What follows are 25 T cell receptor beta chains derived from one specimen sequenced in a study of cytomegalovirus exposure and HLA in healthy donors. 60 Vbeta and 13 Jbeta primers were used in PCR. This table comes from immunoSEQ multiplex PCR, and its TCRdb copy is limited to in-frame clones, with some not included. The sample carries some 79,000 clones, over 70% recorded once. Sequencing input: PBMCs. The receptors were gathered from a male donor in good health and CMV-seropositive.

The chain employs TRBV7-9 and TRBJ1-5; D gene ambiguous. This CDR3 has 17 residues. Germline V CDR1 and CDR2: SEHNR, FQNEAQ (reference sequence). The germline V and J ends were trimmed by 7 bases and 4 bases, with 23 bases remaining between them. CDR3 amino acids: CASTLTGVDGPNQPQHF. In DNA, the CDR3 is TGTGCCAGCACCCTAACCGGGGTAGACGGCCCTAATCAGCCCCAGCATTTT.

The chain combines TRBV18 with TRBJ1-2; maybe TRBD1 (5 bases). CDR1 and CDR2 (germline): KGHSH, LQKENI. The V and J ends lost 3 bases and 7 bases respectively, with 18 bases between them. The CDR3 runs 15 residues. Here the CDR3 reads CASSPSLAYQGGYTF. The CDR3 nucleotides are TGTGCCAGCTCACCCAGTCTCGCATATCAGGGTGGCTACACCTTC.

V usage is TRBV4-3 and J usage is TRBJ2-2; tentative D call: TRBD1 (6 bases). The V gene lost 1 base and the J gene lost 1 base, with 10 bases spanning the gap. Germline lookup yields CDR1 LGHNA and CDR2 YSLEER. The CDR3 length is 16 residues. The CDR3 nucleotides read TGCGCCAGCAGCCAAGCCAAGGGGGTGAACACCGGGGAGCTGTTTTTT. This codes for CASSQAKGVNTGELFF.

The chain uses TRBV7-6 and TRBJ2-1, with D perhaps matching TRBD1 (5 bases). Trimming pared 5 bases from V and 3 bases from J, leaving 11 bases between. From germline, CDR1 is SGHVS and CDR2 FNYEAQ. This CDR3 has 14 amino acids. Written as DNA, the CDR3 is TGTGCCAGCAGCGGCAGGGTGAACTACAATGAGCAGTTCTTC. Translated, it gives CASSGRVNYNEQFF.

The chain couples TRBV7-2 to TRBJ1-4; possibly TRBD1 for D (6 bases). In germline, CDR1 is SGHTA, CDR2 FQGNSA. The length of the CDR3 is 14 residues. Trimming cost V 5 bases and J 5 bases, with 12 bases left between them. CDR3 DNA sequence: TGTGCCAGCAGCCTGACAGGTCCAAATGAAAAACTGTTTTTT. The encoded protein is CASSLTGPNEKLFF.

V usage is TRBV5-1 and J usage is TRBJ2-1; 8 bases line up with TRBD1. Trimming removed 3 bases from V and 4 bases from J; junction bases left unmatched: 6. This CDR3 contains 15 residues. Germline V CDR1 and CDR2: SGHRS, YFSETQ. CDR3 region: CASSSTGASYNEQFF. In DNA, the CDR3 is TGCGCCAGCAGCTCGACAGGGGCATCTTACAATGAGCAGTTCTTC.

The rearrangement joins TRBV6-6 to TRBJ1-2, with TRBD1 matching over 9 bases. Germline lookup yields CDR1 MNHNY and CDR2 SVGAGI (reference sequence). The CDR3 sequence is 14 residues long. Germline trimming cut 7 bases from V and 8 bases from J; bases unmatched to any gene: 11. DNA for the CDR3: TGTGCCAGCACCCCGGACAGGGGATTTCTGGGCTACACCTTC. Protein: CASTPDRGFLGYTF.

The V call is TRBV4-1, the J call TRBJ2-5, with D perhaps TRBD1 (6 bases). The DNA end is a closer match to TRBJ2-7, so the J assignment may be wrong. In germline, CDR1 is MGHRA, CDR2 YSYEKL. The CDR3 length is 16 residues. The CDR3 is CASSQGGLAVRYEQYF. The CDR3 coding sequence is TGCGCCAGCAGCCAAGGGGGGCTAGCAGTGAGATACGAGCAGTACTTC.

The chain is built from TRBV7-2 and TRBJ2-5, with a weak D call TRBD2 (5 bases). The germline gives CDR1 SGHTA, CDR2 FQGNSA. The CDR3 loop spans 14 amino acids. The V end lost 2 bases, the J end lost 2 bases, and 9 bases lay between the germline ends. CDR3 residues: CASSLTGGQETQYF. CDR3 nucleotides: TGTGCCAGCAGCTTAACGGGCGGGCAAGAGACCCAGTACTTC.

The rearrangement links TRBV5-4 to TRBJ1-2; possibly TRBD1 for D (6 bases). V was cut by 0 bases and J by 3 bases, with 12 bases left in between. The CDR3 is 15 amino acids. From germline, CDR1 is SGHNT and CDR2 YYREEE (reference sequence). CDR3 bases: TGTGCCAGCAGCTTGGCCCCAGGGGATTACTATGGCTACACCTTC. As protein: CASSLAPGDYYGYTF.

The genes are TRBV27 and TRBJ2-7; unclear D gene. V was clipped by 2 bases and J by 2 bases, with 7 bases between them. Germline CDR1 reads MNHEY; CDR2 reads SMNVEV (reference sequence). The CDR3 is 13 residues long. The CDR3 region has the DNA TGTGCCAGCAGTTTAGGCATGGCCTACGAGCAGTACTTC. This encodes CASSLGMAYEQYF.

The rearrangement joins TRBV2 to TRBJ2-1; TRBD2 matches at 10 bases. CDR3 length: 13 amino acids. J gave up 10 bases and V 6 bases, and 6 bases lay outside the gene matches. Germline CDR1 SNHLY, CDR2 FYNNEI. In DNA form, the CDR3 reads TGTGCCAGCAGGCTAGCGGGAGCGTCCGAGCAGTTCTTC. Residues: CASRLAGASEQFF.

This chain connects TRBV5-8 to TRBJ2-1; TRBD2 matches at 8 bases. Germline lookup yields CDR1 SGHTS and CDR2 YDEGEE. This CDR3 comprises 14 residues. The V and J ends lost 0 bases and 5 bases, in that order; junction bases with no gene match: 1. In nucleotides, the CDR3 is TGTGCCAGCAGCTTGGCGGGGGGGCACAATGAGCAGTTCTTC. Translation: CASSLAGGHNEQFF.

V and J are TRBV6-1 and TRBJ2-3, with D tentatively TRBD2 (6 bases). The CDR3 extends over 16 amino acids. V was trimmed by 4 bases and J by 0 bases, leaving 14 bases between them. CDR1 and CDR2 from the germline V gene are MNHNS and SASEGT. CDR3 nucleotides: TGTGCCAGCAGTGGGATGGGACTTAAAAGCACAGATACGCAGTATTTT. Its translation is CASSGMGLKSTDTQYF.

This clone was seen a handful of times. The gene calls are TRBV19 and TRBJ2-2; D unclear. V lost 7 bases to trimming and J lost 3 bases, with 15 bases between them. This CDR3 comprises 15 residues. CDR1 is LNHDA, CDR2 SQIVND, per germline (reference sequence). CDR3 bases: TGTGCCAGTAACCCCCTTAGGAGCGACACCGGGGAGCTGTTTTTT. It is translated as CASNPLRSDTGELFF.

This clone was picked up one time. The gene calls are TRBV5-1 and TRBJ1-2, with 7 bases identical to TRBD1. The trim removed 1 base at V and 3 bases at J, leaving 3 bases unmatched. There are 14 residues in the CDR3. Germline V CDR1 and CDR2: SGHRS, YFSETQ. This chain's CDR3 is CASSLRQGDYGYTF. The CDR3 DNA reads as TGCGCCAGCAGCTTGAGGCAGGGGGACTATGGCTACACCTTC. Supplemented by reference TRBV5-1 and TRBJ1-2, the full variable domain reads KAGVTQTPRYLIKTRGQQVTLSCSPISGHRSVSWYQQTPGQGLQFLFEYFSETQRNKGNFPGRFSGRQFSNSRSEMNVSTLELGDSALYLCASSLRQGDYGYTFGSGTRLTVV.

The chain recombines TRBV15 with TRBJ2-3; possible D gene TRBD2, 6 bases. The CDR3 has 15 residues. From germline, CDR1 is LNHNV and CDR2 YYDKDF (reference sequence). V was shortened by 1 base and J by 1 base, with 9 bases between the two germline ends. This CDR3 is CATSRARRGTDTQYF. CDR3 nucleotide sequence: TGTGCCACCAGCAGAGCCCGGAGGGGCACAGATACGCAGTATTTT.

In DNA, the CDR3 is TGCGCCAGCAGCCAAAGTTATGGGGGCACGAACACTGAAGCTTTCTTT. This codes for CASSQSYGGTNTEAFF. This chain joins TRBV4-1 and TRBJ1-1; a possible D gene is TRBD1 (6 bases). V shed 2 bases and J shed 1 base, with 14 bases lying between them. CDR3 size: 16 residues. Germline V gene data show CDR1 as MGHRA and CDR2 as YSYEKL.

The chain recombines TRBV6-6 with TRBJ1-5; a weak D match, TRBD1 (6 bases). CDR3 length: 14 amino acids. Germline V gene sequence: CDR1 MNHNY, CDR2 SVGAGI (reference sequence). Trimming stripped 5 bases from V and 7 bases from J, with 15 bases between. CDR3 residues: CASSPTGMDQPQHF. The CDR3 DNA sequence: TGTGCCAGCAGTCCTACAGGGATGGACCAGCCCCAGCATTTT.

The chain is built from TRBV28 and TRBJ2-5; 8 bases agree with TRBD1. V was pared by 6 bases and J by 5 bases, with 8 bases of the junction left unmatched. The CDR3 is 14 residues long. Germline CDR1 is MDHEN and CDR2 is SYDVKM. The DNA of the CDR3 is TGTGCCAGCAGACCGATCCAGGGGGCGGAGACCCAGTACTTC. Its translation: CASRPIQGAETQYF.

The genes are TRBV28 and TRBJ2-7; possible D gene TRBD1, 6 bases. This CDR3 spans 13 amino acids. V lost 3 bases and J 2 bases, leaving 8 bases between the germline ends. Looked up from germline, CDR1 is MDHEN and CDR2 is SYDVKM. The CDR3, as DNA: TGTGCCAGCAGTTTCGGGACAACCTACGAGCAGTACTTC. Encoded protein: CASSFGTTYEQYF.

J is TRBJ1-3 and V is TRBV27; 11 positions match TRBD1. The V segment lost 5 bases and the J segment 2 bases; nucleotides outside the gene matches: 5. CDR3 length equals 16 residues. Per germline, CDR1 MNHEY and CDR2 SMNVEV (reference sequence). Written as DNA, the CDR3 is TGTGCCAGCAGTCCGAGGACAGGGGGCACTGGAAACACCATATATTTT. Translating it yields CASSPRTGGTGNTIYF.

This clone was detected only a few times. This chain connects TRBV6-1 to TRBJ2-4; possible D gene TRBD1, 5 bases. Per the germline V gene, CDR1 is MNHNS and CDR2 is SASEGT. Trimming shortened V by 2 bases and J by 14 bases, and 13 bases separated the two germline ends. This CDR3 contains 12 residues. The CDR3 loop reads CASSELSREEYF. CDR3 coding DNA: TGTGCCAGCAGTGAACTGTCCAGGGAAGAGTACTTC.

The J gene is TRBJ2-1, the V gene TRBV7-2; tentatively, D is TRBD2 (6 bases). CDR3 length: 13 amino acids. Germline V gene data show CDR1 as SGHTA and CDR2 as FQGNSA. The ends were cut back, 5 bases at V and 9 bases at J, with 14 bases in the middle. The CDR3 nucleotides read TGTGCCAGCAGCGCCTCTAGCGTGGGTGAGCAGTTCTTC. As protein: CASSASSVGEQFF. Complete variable domain (other parts from reference TRBV7-2 and TRBJ2-1): GAGVSQSPSNKVTEKGKDVELRCDPISGHTALYWYRQSLGQGLEFLIYFQGNSAPDKSGLPSDRFSAERTGGSVSTLTIQRTQQEDSAVYLCASSASSVGEQFFGPGTRLTVL.

This rearrangement joins TRBV4-1 to TRBJ2-7; TRBD2 matches 10 bases. This CDR3 comprises 17 residues. V dropped 3 bases and J dropped 4; count of bases not matched to a gene: 12. Germline CDR1 MGHRA, CDR2 YSYEKL. The CDR3 sequence: CASSQPYASGSDYEQYF. The CDR3, as DNA: TGCGCCAGCAGCCAGCCCTACGCTAGCGGGAGTGATTACGAGCAGTACTTC.